This T cell receptor beta chain was recovered during a study of blood T cell repertoires in COVID-19. At the level of the study: The study drew acute and convalescent COVID-19 samples from the United States, Italy and Spain. From T cells, B-cell-depleted T cells, or PBMCs came the material, which was cDNA or gDNA.

In the authors' methods: Estimated nucleated cell counts came from reference gene primer amplification. The protocol was immunoSEQ multiplex PCR, while the TCRdb copy is restricted to in-frame clones and leaves out a portion. V and J calls and clone size are those listed in that table; D and trimming were worked out from the DNA. Seen here are around 450,000 clones, 75% to 90% observed once, and the top ten hold roughly 4.3%. Notes on this clone: Other DNA sequences from this sample encode an identical CDR3 as well.

V was clipped by 3 bases and J by 6 bases; unmatched bases: 2. Per germline, CDR1 KGHSH and CDR2 LQKENI. The CDR3 length is 13 residues. The genes are TRBV18 and TRBJ1-2; TRBD1 agrees at 9 bases. Sequencing used peripheral blood. The sequence derives from a woman in her thirties with acute or convalescent COVID-19. The CDR3 DNA is TGTGCCAGCTCACCGGGACAGGGAGATGGCTACACCTTC. Translated: CASSPGQGDGYTF. The variable domain in full, completed from reference TRBV18 and TRBJ1-2, reads NAGVMQNPRHLVRRRGQEARLRCSPMKGHSHVYWYRQLPEEGLKFMVYLQKENIIDESGMPKERFSAEFPKEGPSILRIQQVVRGDSAAYFCASSPGQGDGYTFGSGTRLTVV.